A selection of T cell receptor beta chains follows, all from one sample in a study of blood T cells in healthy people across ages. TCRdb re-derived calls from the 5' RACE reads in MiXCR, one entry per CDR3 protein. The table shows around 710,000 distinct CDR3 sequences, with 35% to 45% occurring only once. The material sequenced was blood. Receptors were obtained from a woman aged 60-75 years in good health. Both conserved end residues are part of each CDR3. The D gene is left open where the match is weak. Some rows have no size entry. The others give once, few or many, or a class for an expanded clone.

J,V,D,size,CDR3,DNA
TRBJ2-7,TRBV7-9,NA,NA,CASSSQLGYSYEQYF,TGTGCCAGCAGCTCCCAGCTGGGATATTCCTACGAGCAGTACTTC
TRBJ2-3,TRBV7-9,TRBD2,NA,CASSLDILAGSADTQYF,TGTGCCAGCAGCTTAGATATTTTAGCGGGGTCCGCAGATACGCAGTATTTT
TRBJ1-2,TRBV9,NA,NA,CASSATVNYGYTF,TGTGCCAGCAGCGCGACGGTTAACTATGGCTACACCTTC
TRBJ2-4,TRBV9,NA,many,CASSPQGLAKNIQYF,TGTGCCAGCAGCCCGCAAGGACTAGCCAAAAACATTCAGTACTTC
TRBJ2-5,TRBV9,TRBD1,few,CASSTSGTGTPETQYF,TGTGCCAGCAGCACTTCCGGGACAGGGACTCCAGAGACCCAGTACTTC
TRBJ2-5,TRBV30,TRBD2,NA,CAWKTSGEYQETQYF,TGTGCCTGGAAGACTAGCGGGGAGTACCAAGAGACCCAGTACTTC
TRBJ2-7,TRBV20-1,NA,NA,CSAPPIKGQDNEQYF,TGCAGTGCCCCACCAATCAAGGGTCAGGACAATGAGCAGTACTTC
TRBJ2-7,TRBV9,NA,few,CASSAGVEREYEQYF,TGTGCCAGCAGCGCCGGGGTTGAACGGGAATACGAGCAGTACTTC
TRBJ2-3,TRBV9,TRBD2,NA,CASSPGLAGVVTDTQYF,TGTGCCAGCAGCCCTGGACTAGCGGGGGTAGTCACAGATACGCAGTATTTT
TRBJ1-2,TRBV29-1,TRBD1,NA,CSVGDREGGYTF,TGCAGCGTGGGGGACAGGGAGGGAGGCTACACCTTC
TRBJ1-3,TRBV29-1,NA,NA,CSVAGAGDSGNTIYF,TGCAGCGTTGCGGGAGCGGGGGACTCTGGAAACACCATATATTTT
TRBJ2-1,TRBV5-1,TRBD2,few,CASSFASGRAGNEQFF,TGCGCCAGCAGCTTCGCTAGCGGGAGGGCCGGCAATGAGCAGTTCTTC
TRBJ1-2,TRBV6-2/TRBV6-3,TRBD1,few,CASSSQGVGFYGYTF,TGTGCCAGCAGTTCACAGGGGGTCGGTTTTTATGGCTACACCTTC
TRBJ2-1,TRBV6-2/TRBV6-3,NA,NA,CATEHRDTYNEQFF,TGTGCCACCGAACACCGGGACACCTACAATGAGCAGTTCTTC
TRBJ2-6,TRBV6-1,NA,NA,CASSGGAPGANVLTF,TGTGCCAGCAGTGGTGGGGCACCTGGGGCCAACGTCCTGACTTTC
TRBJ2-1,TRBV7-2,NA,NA,CASSLAPGDGYNEQFF,TGTGCCAGCAGCTTAGCGCCAGGGGACGGATACAATGAGCAGTTCTTC
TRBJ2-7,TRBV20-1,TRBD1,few,CSANRGLSYEQYF,TGCAGTGCCAACAGGGGCCTCTCCTACGAGCAGTACTTC
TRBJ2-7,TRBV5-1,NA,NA,CASSLGRTTNEQYF,TGCGCCAGCAGCTTGGGGCGGACTACCAATGAGCAGTACTTC
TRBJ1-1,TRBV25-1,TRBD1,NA,CASTSKGQGGAEAFF,TGTGCCAGTACGAGTAAAGGACAGGGTGGGGCTGAAGCTTTCTTT
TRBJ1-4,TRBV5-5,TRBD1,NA,CASSLPGQEKLFF,TGTGCCAGCAGCTTACCGGGACAGGAAAAACTGTTTTTT
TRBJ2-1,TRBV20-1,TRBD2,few,CSARDRLAESYNEQFF,TGCAGTGCTAGAGATCGGCTAGCGGAAAGCTACAATGAGCAGTTCTTC